This TCR beta chain was observed in a study of memory B cells and T cells in multiple sclerosis. Stimulus-free culture yielded autoproliferating CFSE-dim and non-proliferating CFSE-high T cells, each sequenced separately. Roughly 5x10^7 CFSE-labeled PBMCs were cultured around 7 days unstimulated, then replicate wells were pooled. The PBMCs received 0.45 to 0.6 uM CFSE and serum-free culture with no added stimuli. The CDR3 is 15 residues long. Germline V gives CDR1 LNHDA, CDR2 SQIVND (reference sequence). V dropped 9 bases and J dropped 7; count of bases not matched to a gene: 14. Study results and limitations: Normalization was needed because clone-set size differences affected shared clonotype counts.

Note on this clone: The antigen remains undetermined.

Clones were sequenced by immunoSEQ multiplex PCR, and TCRdb holds only the in-frame ones, with some missing. The sample has about 32,000 clones; roughly 83% are singletons. This chain connects TRBV19 to TRBJ2-2; 7 bases line up with TRBD1. Sequencing was done on a sample of PBMCs from blood kept in culture. This receptor was taken from a human donor with multiple sclerosis. CDR3 nucleotides: TGTGCCAGCGCCCCCGGGACAGCTATGGGCGGGGAGCTGTTTTTT. Translating gives CASAPGTAMGGELFF. The full variable domain, with the rest looked up from reference TRBV19 and TRBJ2-2, is DGGITQSPKYLFRKEGQNVTLSCEQNLNHDAMYWYRQDPGQGLRLIYYSQIVNDFQKGDIAEGYSVSREKKESFPLTVTSAQKNPTAFYLCASAPGTAMGGELFFGEGSRLTVL.